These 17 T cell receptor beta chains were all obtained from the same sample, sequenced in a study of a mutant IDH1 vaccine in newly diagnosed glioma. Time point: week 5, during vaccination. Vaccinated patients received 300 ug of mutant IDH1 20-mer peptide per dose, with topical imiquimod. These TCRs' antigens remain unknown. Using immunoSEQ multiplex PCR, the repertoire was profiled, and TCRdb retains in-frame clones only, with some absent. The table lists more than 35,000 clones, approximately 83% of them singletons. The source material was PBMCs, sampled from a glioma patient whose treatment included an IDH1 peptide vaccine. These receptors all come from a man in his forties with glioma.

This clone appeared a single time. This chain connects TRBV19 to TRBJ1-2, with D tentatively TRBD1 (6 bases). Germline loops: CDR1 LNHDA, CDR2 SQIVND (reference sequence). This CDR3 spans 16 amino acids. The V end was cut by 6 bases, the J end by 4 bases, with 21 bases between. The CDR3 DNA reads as TGTGCCAGTAGAAGGCAGAGAGCAATAGGGGGCTATGGCTACACCTTC. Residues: CASRRQRAIGGYGYTF.

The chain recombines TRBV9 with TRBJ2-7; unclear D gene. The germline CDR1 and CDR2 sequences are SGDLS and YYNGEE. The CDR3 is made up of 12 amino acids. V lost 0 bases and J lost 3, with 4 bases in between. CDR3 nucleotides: TGTGCCAGCAGCGTAGGGGGCTACGAGCAGTACTTC. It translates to CASSVGGYEQYF.

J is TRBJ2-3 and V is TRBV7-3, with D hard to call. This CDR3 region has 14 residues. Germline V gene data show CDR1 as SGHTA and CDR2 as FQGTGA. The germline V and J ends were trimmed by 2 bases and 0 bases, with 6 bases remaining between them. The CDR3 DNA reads TGTGCCAGCAGCTTAGGTACTAGCACAGATACGCAGTATTTT. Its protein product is CASSLGTSTDTQYF.

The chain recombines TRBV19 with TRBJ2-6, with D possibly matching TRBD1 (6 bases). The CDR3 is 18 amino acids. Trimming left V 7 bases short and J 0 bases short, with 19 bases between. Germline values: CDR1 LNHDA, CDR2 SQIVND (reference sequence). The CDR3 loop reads CASTQGSVSLSGANVLTF. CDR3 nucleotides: TGTGCCAGTACACAGGGCTCCGTGTCCCTCTCTGGGGCCAACGTCCTGACTTTC.

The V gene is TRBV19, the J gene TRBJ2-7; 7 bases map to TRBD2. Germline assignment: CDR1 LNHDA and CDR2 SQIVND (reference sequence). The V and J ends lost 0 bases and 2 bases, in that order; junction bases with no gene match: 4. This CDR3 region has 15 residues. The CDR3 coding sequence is TGTGCCAGTAGTATAGAAGCGGGAACTGCCTACGAGCAGTACTTC. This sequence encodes CASSIEAGTAYEQYF.

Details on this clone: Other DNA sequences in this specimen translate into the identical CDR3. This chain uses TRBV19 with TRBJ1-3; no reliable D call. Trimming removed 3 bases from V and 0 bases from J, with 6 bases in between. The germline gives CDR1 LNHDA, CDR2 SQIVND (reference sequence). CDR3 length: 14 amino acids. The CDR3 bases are TGTGCCAGTAGTATCGGTTTCTCTGGAAACACCATATATTTT. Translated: CASSIGFSGNTIYF.

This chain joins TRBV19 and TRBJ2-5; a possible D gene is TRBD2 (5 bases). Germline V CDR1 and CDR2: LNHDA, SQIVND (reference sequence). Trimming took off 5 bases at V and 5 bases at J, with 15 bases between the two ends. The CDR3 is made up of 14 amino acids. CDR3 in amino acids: CASSQWTFQETQYF. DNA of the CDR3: TGTGCCAGTAGTCAATGGACTTTTCAGGAGACCCAGTACTTC.

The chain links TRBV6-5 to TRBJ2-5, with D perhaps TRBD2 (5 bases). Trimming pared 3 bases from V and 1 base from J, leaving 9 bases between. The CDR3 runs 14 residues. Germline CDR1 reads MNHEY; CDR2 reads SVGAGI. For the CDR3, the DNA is TGTGCCAGCAGTTATTCCCGGGGCCAAGAGACCCAGTACTTC. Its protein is CASSYSRGQETQYF.

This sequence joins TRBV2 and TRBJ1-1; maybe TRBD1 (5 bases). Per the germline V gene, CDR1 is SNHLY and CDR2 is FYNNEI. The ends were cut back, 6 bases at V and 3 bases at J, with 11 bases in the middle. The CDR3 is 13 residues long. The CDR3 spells CASSWGGDTEAFF. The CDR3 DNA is TGTGCCAGCAGCTGGGGGGGGGACACTGAAGCTTTCTTT.

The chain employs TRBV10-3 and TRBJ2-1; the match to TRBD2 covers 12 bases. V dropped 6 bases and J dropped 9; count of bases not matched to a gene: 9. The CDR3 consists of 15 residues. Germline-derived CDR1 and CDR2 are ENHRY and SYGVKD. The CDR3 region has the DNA TGTGCCATCAGCGAGACTAGCGGGAGTGGTGGTGAGCAGTTCTTC. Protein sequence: CAISETSGSGGEQFF.

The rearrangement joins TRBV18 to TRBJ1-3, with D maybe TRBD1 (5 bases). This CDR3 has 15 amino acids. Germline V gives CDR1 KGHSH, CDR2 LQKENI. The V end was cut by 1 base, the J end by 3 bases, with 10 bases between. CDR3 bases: TGTGCCAGCTCACCACAGGGGCAAGGTGGAAACACCATATATTTT. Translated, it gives CASSPQGQGGNTIYF.

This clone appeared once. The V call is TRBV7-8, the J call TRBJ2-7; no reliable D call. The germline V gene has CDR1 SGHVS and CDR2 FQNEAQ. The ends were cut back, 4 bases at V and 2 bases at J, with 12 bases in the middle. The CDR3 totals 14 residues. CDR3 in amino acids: CASSSIYSTYEQYF. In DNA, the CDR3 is TGTGCCAGCAGCTCCATTTATTCGACCTACGAGCAGTACTTC. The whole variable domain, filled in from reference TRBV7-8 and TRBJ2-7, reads GAGVSQSPRYKVAKRGQDVALRCDPISGHVSLFWYQQALGQGPEFLTYFQNEAQLDKSGLPSDRFFAERPEGSVSTLKIQRTQQEDSAVYLCASSSIYSTYEQYFGPGTRLTVT.

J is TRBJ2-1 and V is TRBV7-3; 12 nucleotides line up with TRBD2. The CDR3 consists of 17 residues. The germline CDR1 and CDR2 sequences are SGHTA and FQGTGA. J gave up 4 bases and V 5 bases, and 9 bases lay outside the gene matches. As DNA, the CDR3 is TGTGCCAGCAGCCAGACTAGCGGGAGTGGCGGGTACAATGAGCAGTTCTTC. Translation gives CASSQTSGSGGYNEQFF.

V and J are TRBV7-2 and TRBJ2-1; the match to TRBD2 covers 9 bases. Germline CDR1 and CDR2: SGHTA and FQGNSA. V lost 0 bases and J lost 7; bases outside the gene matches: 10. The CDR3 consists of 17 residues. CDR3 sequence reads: CASSLAPGGRAQNEQFF. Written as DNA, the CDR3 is TGTGCCAGCAGCTTAGCGCCAGGCGGGAGGGCCCAGAATGAGCAGTTCTTC. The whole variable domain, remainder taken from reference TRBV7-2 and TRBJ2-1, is GAGVSQSPSNKVTEKGKDVELRCDPISGHTALYWYRQSLGQGLEFLIYFQGNSAPDKSGLPSDRFSAERTGGSVSTLTIQRTQQEDSAVYLCASSLAPGGRAQNEQFFGPGTRLTVL.

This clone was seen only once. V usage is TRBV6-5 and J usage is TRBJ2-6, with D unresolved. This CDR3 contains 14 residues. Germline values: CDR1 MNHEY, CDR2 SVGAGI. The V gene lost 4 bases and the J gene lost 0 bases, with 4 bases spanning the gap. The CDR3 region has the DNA TGTGCCAGCAGTTCAGGCTCTGGGGCCAACGTCCTGACTTTC. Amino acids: CASSSGSGANVLTF.

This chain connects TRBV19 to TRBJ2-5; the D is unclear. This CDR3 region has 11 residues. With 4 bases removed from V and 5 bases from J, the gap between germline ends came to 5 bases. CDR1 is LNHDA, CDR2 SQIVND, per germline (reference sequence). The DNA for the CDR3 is TGTGCCAGTAGTAGGTGGGAGACCCAGTACTTC. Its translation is CASSRWETQYF.

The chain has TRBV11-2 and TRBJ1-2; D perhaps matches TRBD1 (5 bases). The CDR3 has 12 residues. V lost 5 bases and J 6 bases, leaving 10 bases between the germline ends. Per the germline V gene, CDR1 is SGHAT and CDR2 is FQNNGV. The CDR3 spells CASSEGNHGYTF. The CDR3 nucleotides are TGTGCCAGCAGCGAGGGGAATCATGGCTACACCTTC.